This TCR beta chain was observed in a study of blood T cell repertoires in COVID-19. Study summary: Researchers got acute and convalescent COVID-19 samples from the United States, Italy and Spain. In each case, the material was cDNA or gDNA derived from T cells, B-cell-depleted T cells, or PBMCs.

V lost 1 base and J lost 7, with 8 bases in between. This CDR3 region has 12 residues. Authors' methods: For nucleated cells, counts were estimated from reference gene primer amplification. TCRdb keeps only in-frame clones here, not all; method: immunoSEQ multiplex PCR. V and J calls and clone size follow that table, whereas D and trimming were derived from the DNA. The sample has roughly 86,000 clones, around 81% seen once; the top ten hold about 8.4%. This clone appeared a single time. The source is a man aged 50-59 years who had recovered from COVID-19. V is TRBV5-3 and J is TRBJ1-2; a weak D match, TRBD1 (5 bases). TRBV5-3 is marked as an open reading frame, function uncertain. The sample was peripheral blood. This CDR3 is CARSLQGAGYTF. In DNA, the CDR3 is TGTGCCAGAAGCTTGCAAGGGGCTGGCTACACCTTC.